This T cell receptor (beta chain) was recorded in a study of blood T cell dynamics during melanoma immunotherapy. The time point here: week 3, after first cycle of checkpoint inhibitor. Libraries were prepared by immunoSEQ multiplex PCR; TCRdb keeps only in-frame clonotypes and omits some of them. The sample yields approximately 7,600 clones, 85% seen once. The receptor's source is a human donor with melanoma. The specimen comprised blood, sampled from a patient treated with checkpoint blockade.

Written as DNA, the CDR3 is TGTGCCAGCAGCTTAGACCCCTCGGGGGGGGAGTATGGCTACACCTTC. Translating gives CASSLDPSGGEYGYTF. V gene TRBV7-2 combines with J gene TRBJ1-2, with TRBD1 as a possible D gene (5 bases). The CDR3 is made up of 16 amino acids. The germline V gene encodes CDR1 SGHTA and CDR2 FQGNSA. V lost 1 base and J 5 bases, leaving 17 bases between the germline ends.